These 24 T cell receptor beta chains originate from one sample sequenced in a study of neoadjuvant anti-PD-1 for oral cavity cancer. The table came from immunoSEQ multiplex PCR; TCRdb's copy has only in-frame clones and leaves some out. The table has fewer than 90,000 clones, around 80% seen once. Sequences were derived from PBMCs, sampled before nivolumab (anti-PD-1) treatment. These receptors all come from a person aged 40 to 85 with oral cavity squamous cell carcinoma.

DNA of the CDR3: TGTGCCAGCAGTACCAATCCAAATAGCCCGCCCCAGCATTTT. Amino acids: CASSTNPNSPPQHF. V usage is TRBV6-5 and J usage is TRBJ1-5; D unclear. Germline CDR1 MNHEY, CDR2 SVGAGI. CDR3 length: 14 residues. V lost 5 bases and J lost 9, with 17 bases in between.

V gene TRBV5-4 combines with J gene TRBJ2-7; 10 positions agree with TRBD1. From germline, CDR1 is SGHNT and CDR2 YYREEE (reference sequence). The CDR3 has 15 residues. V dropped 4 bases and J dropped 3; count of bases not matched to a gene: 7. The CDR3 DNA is TGTGCCAGCAGCAAGTCGACAGGGGGCTTCTACGAGCAGTACTTC. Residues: CASSKSTGGFYEQYF.

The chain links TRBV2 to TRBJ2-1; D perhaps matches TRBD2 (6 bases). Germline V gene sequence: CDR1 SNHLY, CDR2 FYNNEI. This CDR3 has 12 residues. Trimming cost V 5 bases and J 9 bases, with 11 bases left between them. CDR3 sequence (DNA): TGTGCCAGCAGTACTAGCCAGGTTGAGCAGTTCTTC. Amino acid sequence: CASSTSQVEQFF. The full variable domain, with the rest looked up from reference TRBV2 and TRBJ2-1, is EPEVTQTPSHQVTQMGQEVILRCVPISNHLYFYWYRQILGQKVEFLVSFYNNEISEKSEIFDDQFSVERPDGSNFTLKIRSTKLEDSAMYFCASSTSQVEQFFGPGTRLTVL.

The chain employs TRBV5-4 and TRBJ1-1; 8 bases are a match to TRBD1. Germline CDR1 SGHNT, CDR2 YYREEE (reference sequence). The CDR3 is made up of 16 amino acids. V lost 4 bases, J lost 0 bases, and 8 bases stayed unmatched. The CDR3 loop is CASSKGQGYLNTEAFF. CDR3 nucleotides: TGTGCCAGCAGCAAAGGACAGGGATACTTGAACACTGAAGCTTTCTTT.

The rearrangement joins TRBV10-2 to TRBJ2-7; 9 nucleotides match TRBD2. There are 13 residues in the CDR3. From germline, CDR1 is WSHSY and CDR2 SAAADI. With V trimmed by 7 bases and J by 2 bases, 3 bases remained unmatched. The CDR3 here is CASKASGTYEQYF. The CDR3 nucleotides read TGCGCCAGCAAAGCTAGCGGGACCTACGAGCAGTACTTC.

The CDR3 DNA reads TGTGCCAGCAGCTTAGGACGGCAAGAAGCTTTCTTT. This encodes CASSLGRQEAFF. The chain combines TRBV7-9 with TRBJ1-1; D gene uncertain. CDR3 length: 12 amino acids. The germline V gene encodes CDR1 SEHNR and CDR2 FQNEAQ (reference sequence). Deletions cut 1 base from V and 8 bases from J, with 8 bases between.

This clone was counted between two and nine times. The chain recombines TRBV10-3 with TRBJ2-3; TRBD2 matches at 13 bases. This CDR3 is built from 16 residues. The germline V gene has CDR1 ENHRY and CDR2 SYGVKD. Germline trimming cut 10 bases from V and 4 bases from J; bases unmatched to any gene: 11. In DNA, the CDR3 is TGTGCCACACGCCCCGGACTAGCGGGAGTGGCAGATACGCAGTATTTT. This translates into CATRPGLAGVADTQYF.

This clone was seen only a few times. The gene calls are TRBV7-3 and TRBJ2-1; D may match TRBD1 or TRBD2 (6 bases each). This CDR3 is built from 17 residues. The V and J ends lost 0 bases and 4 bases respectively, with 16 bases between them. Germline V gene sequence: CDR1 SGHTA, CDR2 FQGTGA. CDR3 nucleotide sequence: TGTGCCAGCAGCTTAACGGGGGGCGGAACTACATACAATGAGCAGTTCTTC. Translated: CASSLTGGGTTYNEQFF.

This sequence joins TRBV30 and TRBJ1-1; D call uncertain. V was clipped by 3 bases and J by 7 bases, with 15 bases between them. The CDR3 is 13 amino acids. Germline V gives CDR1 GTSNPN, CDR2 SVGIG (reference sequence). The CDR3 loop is CAWRALLGSEAFF. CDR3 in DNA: TGTGCCTGGAGGGCGTTATTAGGTAGTGAAGCTTTCTTT.

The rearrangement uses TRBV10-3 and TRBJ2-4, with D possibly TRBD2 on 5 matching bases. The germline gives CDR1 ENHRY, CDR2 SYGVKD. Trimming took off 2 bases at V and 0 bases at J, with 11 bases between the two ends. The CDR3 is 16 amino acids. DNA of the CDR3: TGTGCCATCAGTGAGGAGAGGGTCGTAGCCAAAAACATTCAGTACTTC. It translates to CAISEERVVAKNIQYF.

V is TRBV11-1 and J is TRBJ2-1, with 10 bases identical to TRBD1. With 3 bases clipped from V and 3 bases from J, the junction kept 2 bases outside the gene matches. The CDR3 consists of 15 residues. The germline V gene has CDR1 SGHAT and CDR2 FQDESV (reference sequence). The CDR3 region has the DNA TGTGCCAGCAGCTTCGGACAGGGGGGCTACAATGAGCAGTTCTTC. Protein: CASSFGQGGYNEQFF.

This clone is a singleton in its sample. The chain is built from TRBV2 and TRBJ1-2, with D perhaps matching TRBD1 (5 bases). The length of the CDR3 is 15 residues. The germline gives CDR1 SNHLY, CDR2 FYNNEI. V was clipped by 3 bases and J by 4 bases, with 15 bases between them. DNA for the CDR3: TGTGCCAGCAGTGATTCAGGGCGAGGGTTCTATGGCTACACCTTC. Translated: CASSDSGRGFYGYTF.

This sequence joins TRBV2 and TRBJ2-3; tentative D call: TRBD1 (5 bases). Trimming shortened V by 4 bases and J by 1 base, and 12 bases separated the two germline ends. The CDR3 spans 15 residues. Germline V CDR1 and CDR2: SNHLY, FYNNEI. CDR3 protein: CASSGQGYGTDTQYF. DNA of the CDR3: TGTGCCAGCAGTGGGCAGGGATACGGCACAGATACGCAGTATTTT.

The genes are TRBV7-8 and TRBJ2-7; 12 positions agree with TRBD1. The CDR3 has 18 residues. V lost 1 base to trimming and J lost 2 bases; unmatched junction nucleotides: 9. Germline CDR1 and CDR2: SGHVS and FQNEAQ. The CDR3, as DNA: TGTGCCAGCAGCTTAGTAGGGGGGGACAGGGGGCCGACCTACGAGCAGTACTTC. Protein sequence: CASSLVGGDRGPTYEQYF.

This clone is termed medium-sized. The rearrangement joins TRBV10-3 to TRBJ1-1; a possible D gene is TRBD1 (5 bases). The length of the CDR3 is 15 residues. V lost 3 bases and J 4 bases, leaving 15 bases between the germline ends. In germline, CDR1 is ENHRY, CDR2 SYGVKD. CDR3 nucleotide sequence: TGTGCCATCAGTGAAACAGGAGGAGATGGCACTGAAGCTTTCTTT. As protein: CAISETGGDGTEAFF.

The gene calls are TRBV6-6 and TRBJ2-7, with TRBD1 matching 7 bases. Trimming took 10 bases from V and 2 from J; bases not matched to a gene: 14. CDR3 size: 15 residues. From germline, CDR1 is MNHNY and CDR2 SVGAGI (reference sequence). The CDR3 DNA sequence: TGTGCCACCTTACCCCATCTGACAGGGACCTACGAGCAGTACTTC. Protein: CATLPHLTGTYEQYF.

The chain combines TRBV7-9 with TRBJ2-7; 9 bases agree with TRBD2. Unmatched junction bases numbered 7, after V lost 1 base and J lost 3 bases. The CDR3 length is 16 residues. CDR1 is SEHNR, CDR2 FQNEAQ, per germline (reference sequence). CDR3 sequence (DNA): TGTGCCAGCAGCTTAGAGCTTTCGCGGGAGGGCTACGAGCAGTACTTC. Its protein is CASSLELSREGYEQYF.

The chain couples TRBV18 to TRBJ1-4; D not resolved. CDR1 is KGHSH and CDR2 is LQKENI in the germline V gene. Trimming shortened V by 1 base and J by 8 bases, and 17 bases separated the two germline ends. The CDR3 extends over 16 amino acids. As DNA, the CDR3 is TGTGCCAGCTCACCACTGGGCCCAGGATCAAGGGAAAAACTGTTTTTT. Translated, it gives CASSPLGPGSREKLFF.

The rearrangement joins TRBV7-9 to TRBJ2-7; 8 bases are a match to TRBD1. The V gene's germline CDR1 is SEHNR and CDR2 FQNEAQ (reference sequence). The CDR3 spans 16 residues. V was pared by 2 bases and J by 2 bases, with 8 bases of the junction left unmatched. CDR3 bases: TGTGCCAGCAGCTTAATCTCAACAGGGGGAACCTACGAGCAGTACTTC. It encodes CASSLISTGGTYEQYF.

CDR3 amino acids: CASSLTGDGEQFF. In nucleotides, the CDR3 is TGTGCCAGCAGCTTAACAGGTGATGGTGAGCAGTTCTTC. This chain links TRBV7-3 with TRBJ2-1, with D uncertain. The CDR3 is 13 residues long. Germline values: CDR1 SGHTA, CDR2 FQGTGA. With 0 bases removed from V and 9 bases from J, the gap between germline ends came to 9 bases.

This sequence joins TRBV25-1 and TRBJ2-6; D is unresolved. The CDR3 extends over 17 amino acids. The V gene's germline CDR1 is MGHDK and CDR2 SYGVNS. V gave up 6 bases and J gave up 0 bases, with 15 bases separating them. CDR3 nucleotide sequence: TGTGCCAGCAGCCCCCCCAAGGGTTCCTCTGGGGCCAACGTCCTGACTTTC. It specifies CASSPPKGSSGANVLTF.

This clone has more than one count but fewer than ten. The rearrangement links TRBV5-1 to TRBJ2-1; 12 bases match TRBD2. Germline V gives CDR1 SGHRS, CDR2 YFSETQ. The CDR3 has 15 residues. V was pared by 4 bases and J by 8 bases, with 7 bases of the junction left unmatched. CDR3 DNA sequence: TGCGCCAGCAGCGAGGGACTAGCGGGTTTCGATGAGCAGTTCTTC. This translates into CASSEGLAGFDEQFF.

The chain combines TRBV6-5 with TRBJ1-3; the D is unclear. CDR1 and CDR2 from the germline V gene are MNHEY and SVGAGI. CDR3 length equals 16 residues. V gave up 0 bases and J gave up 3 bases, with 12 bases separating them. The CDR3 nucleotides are TGTGCCAGCAGTTACTCGGTAGGCGCTGATGGAAACACCATATATTTT. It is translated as CASSYSVGADGNTIYF.

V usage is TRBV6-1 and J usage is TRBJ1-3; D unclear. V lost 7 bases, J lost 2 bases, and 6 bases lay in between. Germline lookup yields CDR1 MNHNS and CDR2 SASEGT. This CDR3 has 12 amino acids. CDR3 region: CASKAPGNTIYF. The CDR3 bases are TGTGCCAGCAAAGCACCTGGAAACACCATATATTTT.